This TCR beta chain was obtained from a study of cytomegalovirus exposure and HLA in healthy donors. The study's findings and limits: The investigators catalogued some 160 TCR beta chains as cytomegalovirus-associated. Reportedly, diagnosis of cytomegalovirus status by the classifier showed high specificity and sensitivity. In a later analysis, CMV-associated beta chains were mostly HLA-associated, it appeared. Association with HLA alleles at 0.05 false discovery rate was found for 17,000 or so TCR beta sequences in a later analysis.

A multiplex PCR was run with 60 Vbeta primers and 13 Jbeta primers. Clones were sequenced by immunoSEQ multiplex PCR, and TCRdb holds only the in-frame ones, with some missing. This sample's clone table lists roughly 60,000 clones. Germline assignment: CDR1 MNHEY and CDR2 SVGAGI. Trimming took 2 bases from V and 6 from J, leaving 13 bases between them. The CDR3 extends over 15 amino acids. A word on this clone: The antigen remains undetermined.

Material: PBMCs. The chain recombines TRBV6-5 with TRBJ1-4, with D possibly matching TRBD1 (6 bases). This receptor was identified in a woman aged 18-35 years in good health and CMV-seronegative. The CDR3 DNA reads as TGTGCCAGCAGTTACCTCGGGGGGCGTCATGAAAAACTGTTTTTT. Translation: CASSYLGGRHEKLFF.